Each of the 20 T cell receptor beta chains below was sequenced from the same sample in a study of control samples from healthy donors and cancer patients. Only in-frame clones appear in the TCRdb table, and some are missing; sequencing was by immunoSEQ multiplex PCR. Of about 200,000 clones listed, 90% to 95% are singletons. Sequenced material: blood. These receptors came from a man aged 30 to 39 in good health.

This chain joins TRBV7-6 and TRBJ1-5; D remains unclear. Germline V lookup: CDR1 SGHVS, CDR2 FNYEAQ. CDR3 length equals 15 residues. V lost 5 bases, J lost 3 bases, and 14 bases lay in between. The CDR3 reads CASSLTAQANQPQHF. The CDR3 DNA reads TGTGCCAGCAGCCTTACGGCCCAGGCCAATCAGCCCCAGCATTTT. The variable domain in full, completed from reference TRBV7-6 and TRBJ1-5, reads GAGVSQSPRYKVTKRGQDVALRCDPISGHVSLYWYRQALGQGPEFLTYFNYEAQQDKSGLPNDRFSAERPEGSISTLTIQRTEQRDSAMYRCASSLTAQANQPQHFGDGTRLSIL.

The chain combines TRBV27 with TRBJ2-7; 7 bases fit TRBD2. This CDR3 comprises 14 residues. Germline CDR1 and CDR2: MNHEY and SMNVEV (reference sequence). J gave up 2 bases and V 5 bases, and 6 bases lay outside the gene matches. CDR3 bases: TGTGCCAGCAGTGAGACGGGGGGAACCTACGAGCAGTACTTC. Translated, it gives CASSETGGTYEQYF.

V and J are TRBV10-2 and TRBJ1-1, with D uncertain. Deletions cut 2 bases from V and 3 bases from J, with 16 bases between. CDR1 and CDR2 (germline): WSHSY, SAAADI. There are 16 residues in the CDR3. CDR3 DNA: TGCGCCAGCAGTGAGCGGCTCGGGGAGCGCTACACTGAAGCTTTCTTT. It yields the protein CASSERLGERYTEAFF.

The V call is TRBV28, the J call TRBJ2-3; D unclear. Germline CDR1 MDHEN, CDR2 SYDVKM. The CDR3 totals 11 residues. Deletions cut 2 bases from V and 5 bases from J, with 2 bases between. This CDR3 is CASSLIDTQYF. CDR3 in DNA: TGTGCCAGCAGTTTAATAGATACGCAGTATTTT.

This chain joins TRBV9 and TRBJ1-6; 9 nucleotides agree with TRBD1. CDR1 SGDLS and CDR2 YYNGEE come from the germline V gene. The J segment lost 6 bases and the V segment lost 3 bases, leaving 4 bases of the junction unmatched. The CDR3 has 15 residues. CDR3 in DNA: TGTGCCAGCAGCGCCGGGACAGGGATTAATTCACCCCTCCACTTT. This codes for CASSAGTGINSPLHF.

The chain employs TRBV29-1 and TRBJ2-7; D could derive from TRBD1 or TRBD2 (6 bases each). The CDR3 is made up of 15 amino acids. Trimming took off 6 bases at V and 2 bases at J, with 20 bases between the two ends. Germline values: CDR1 SQVTM, CDR2 ANQGSEA. CDR3 loop: CSVGGRGQPPYEQYF. As DNA, the CDR3 is TGCAGCGTGGGGGGACGGGGGCAGCCACCCTACGAGCAGTACTTC.

As concerns this clone: The identical CDR3 is also encoded by other nucleotide sequences in the sample. The chain uses TRBV3-1 (or the pseudogene TRBV3-2) and TRBJ2-3; D not resolved. This CDR3 spans 12 amino acids. CDR1 and CDR2 (germline): LGHDT, YNNKEL (reference sequence). Trimming shortened V by 4 bases and J by 2 bases, and 4 bases separated the two germline ends. CDR3 sequence: CASSLSTDTQYF. CDR3 sequence (DNA): TGTGCCAGCAGCCTCTCCACAGATACGCAGTATTTT.

This chain connects TRBV9 to TRBJ1-4; D possibly corresponds to TRBD1 (5 bases). The CDR3 loop spans 13 amino acids. The V end lost 0 bases, the J end lost 6 bases, and 6 bases lay between the germline ends. Germline CDR1 is SGDLS and CDR2 is YYNGEE. CDR3 sequence: CASSVGRDEKLFF. In DNA form, the CDR3 reads TGTGCCAGCAGCGTAGGCAGGGATGAAAAACTGTTTTTT. The full variable domain, its missing parts supplied by reference TRBV9 and TRBJ1-4, is DSGVTQTPKHLITATGQRVTLRCSPRSGDLSVYWYQQSLDQGLQFLIQYYNGEERAKGNILERFSAQQFPDLHSELNLSSLELGDSALYFCASSVGRDEKLFFGSGTQLSVL.

This clone was detected once. This sequence joins TRBV3-1 (or the pseudogene TRBV3-2) and TRBJ2-3, with 7 bases matching TRBD2. The germline CDR1 and CDR2 sequences are LGHDT and YNNKEL (reference sequence). V dropped 1 base and J dropped 4; count of bases not matched to a gene: 2. There are 14 residues in the CDR3. Written as DNA, the CDR3 is TGTGCCAGCAGCCAAGGGGGGAGGGCAGATACGCAGTATTTT. Translation gives CASSQGGRADTQYF.

The rearrangement links TRBV2 to TRBJ1-3; 8 nucleotides match TRBD1. J lost 2 bases, V lost 3 bases, and 3 bases had no gene match. The CDR3 consists of 15 residues. Germline V lookup: CDR1 SNHLY, CDR2 FYNNEI. DNA for the CDR3: TGTGCCAGCAGTGAGCGGACAGGGACTGGAAACACCATATATTTT. This sequence encodes CASSERTGTGNTIYF.

This chain joins TRBV7-8 and TRBJ1-1; a possible D gene is TRBD1 (5 bases). Between the trimmed V and J ends, which lost 2 bases and 7 bases, there was a span of 14 bases. The CDR3 runs 14 residues. Germline assignment: CDR1 SGHVS and CDR2 FQNEAQ. The CDR3: CASSLLGRSDEAFF. The CDR3 DNA reads as TGTGCCAGCAGCTTATTGGGACGGAGTGATGAAGCTTTCTTT.

This clone was picked up one time. Other DNA sequences from this sample encode an identical CDR3 as well. The chain joins TRBV7-9 to TRBJ2-7, with D perhaps matching TRBD1 (6 bases). The germline V gene has CDR1 SEHNR and CDR2 FQNEAQ (reference sequence). The CDR3 runs 12 residues. Trimming shortened V by 2 bases and J by 4 bases, and 6 bases separated the two germline ends. The DNA for the CDR3 is TGTGCCAGCAGCTTAAGGGGGTACGAGCAGTACTTC. Protein sequence: CASSLRGYEQYF.

Details on this clone: A read error may produce the germline difference seen at one junction end. The chain carries TRBV3-1 (or the pseudogene TRBV3-2) and TRBJ2-2, with 13 bases fitting TRBD2. The germline gives CDR1 LGHDT, CDR2 YNNKEL (reference sequence). The CDR3 is 16 residues long. CDR3 nucleotides: TGTGCCCGCAGCCAACTAGCGGGGGGGCGTAGCGGGGAGCTGTTTTTT. This codes for CARSQLAGGRSGELFF.

The chain carries TRBV30 and TRBJ2-2, with D perhaps TRBD2 (5 bases). Germline V gene data show CDR1 as GTSNPN and CDR2 as SVGIG (reference sequence). CDR3 size: 13 residues. The germline V and J ends were trimmed by 2 bases and 7 bases, with 11 bases remaining between them. The CDR3 loop is CAWSPGIGGELFF. The CDR3 DNA reads as TGTGCCTGGAGTCCCGGGATCGGCGGGGAGCTGTTTTTT.

The chain couples TRBV11-2 to TRBJ2-2; D remains ambiguous. CDR1 and CDR2 from the germline V gene are SGHAT and FQNNGV. Trimming removed 2 bases from V and 6 bases from J, with 16 bases in between. The CDR3 spans 16 residues. The CDR3 coding sequence is TGTGCCAGCAGCTTAATTCATTTGGGATGGTCCGGGGAGCTGTTTTTT. Translating it yields CASSLIHLGWSGELFF.

V usage is TRBV6-5 and J usage is TRBJ1-2; a possible D gene is TRBD1 (6 bases). Germline assignment: CDR1 MNHEY and CDR2 SVGAGI. The CDR3 totals 14 residues. V lost 8 bases and J lost 2, with 15 bases in between. CDR3 sequence reads: CASYTHRVNYGYTF. The CDR3 DNA reads as TGTGCCAGCTACACCCACAGGGTAAACTATGGCTACACCTTC.

The gene calls are TRBV4-1 and TRBJ2-7; 10 bases fit TRBD2. V lost 5 bases to trimming and J lost 2 bases; unmatched junction nucleotides: 6. The CDR3 runs 15 residues. Germline CDR1 MGHRA, CDR2 YSYEKL. CDR3 sequence (DNA): TGCGCCAGCAGCACACTAGCGGGGTACACCTACGAGCAGTACTTC. It is translated as CASSTLAGYTYEQYF.

The V gene is TRBV30, the J gene TRBJ1-4; the D is unclear. The CDR3 has 13 amino acids. CDR1 is GTSNPN and CDR2 is SVGIG in the germline V gene (reference sequence). V lost 1 base and J 5 bases, leaving 8 bases between the germline ends. The DNA of the CDR3 is TGTGCCTGGAGTGGGGTCCCGAATGAAAAACTGTTTTTT. Translating gives CAWSGVPNEKLFF. Complete variable domain (other parts from reference TRBV30 and TRBJ1-4): SQTIHQWPATLVQPVGSPLSLECTVEGTSNPNLYWYRQAAGRGLQLLFYSVGIGQISSEVPQNLSASRPQDRQFILSSKKLLLSDSGFYLCAWSGVPNEKLFFGSGTQLSVL.

The chain recombines TRBV9 with TRBJ2-7; 8 bases match TRBD1. The germline V gene has CDR1 SGDLS and CDR2 YYNGEE. This CDR3 spans 14 amino acids. V shed 3 bases, J shed 6 bases, and the junction held 8 bases outside the gene matches. This CDR3 reads CASSAHWTGIEQYF. The CDR3 bases are TGTGCCAGCAGCGCCCACTGGACAGGGATCGAGCAGTACTTC.

J is TRBJ2-7 and V is TRBV6-6; the D is unclear. CDR3 size: 14 residues. V lost 5 bases to trimming and J lost 2 bases, with 13 bases between them. Germline loops: CDR1 MNHNY, CDR2 SVGAGI (reference sequence). The CDR3 DNA follows: TGTGCCAGCAGTCCGAGTTCGGGTCCCTACGAGCAGTACTTC. Residues: CASSPSSGPYEQYF.